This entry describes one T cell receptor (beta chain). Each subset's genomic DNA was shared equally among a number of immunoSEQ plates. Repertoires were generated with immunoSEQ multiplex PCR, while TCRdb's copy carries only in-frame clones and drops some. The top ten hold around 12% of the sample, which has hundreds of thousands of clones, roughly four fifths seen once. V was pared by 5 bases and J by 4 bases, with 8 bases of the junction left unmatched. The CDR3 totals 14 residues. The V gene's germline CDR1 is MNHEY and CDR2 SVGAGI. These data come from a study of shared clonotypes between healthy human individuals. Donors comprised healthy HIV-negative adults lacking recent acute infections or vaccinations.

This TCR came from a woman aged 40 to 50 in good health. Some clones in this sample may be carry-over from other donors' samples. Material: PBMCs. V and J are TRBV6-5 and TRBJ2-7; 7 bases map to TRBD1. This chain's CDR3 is CASSDRQGAYEQYF. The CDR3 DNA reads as TGTGCCAGCAGTGACCGACAGGGCGCGTACGAGCAGTACTTC.